This T cell receptor beta chain appears in the sequencing data of a study of identical twins. TCRdb processed the 5' RACE reads anew with MiXCR; each CDR3 protein has one entry. The profile shows roughly 1,500,000 distinct CDR3 sequences, roughly a third of them singletons. The table lists this clonotype with a few counts. This CDR3 has 15 amino acids. Germline assignment: CDR1 SQVTM and CDR2 ANQGSEA. Trimming left V 5 bases short and J 4 bases short, with 17 bases between. The sample consisted of cord blood. The clonotype originates from a newborn girl in good health. The chain combines TRBV29-1 with TRBJ1-4; D gene ambiguous. CDR3 residues: CSVRTSTGVNEKLFF. The CDR3 bases are TGCAGCGTTCGAACTTCGACTGGGGTTAATGAAAAACTGTTTTTT.